The next 10 T cell receptor beta chains were all read from a single sample in a study of cytomegalovirus exposure and HLA in healthy donors. The PCR had 60 Vbeta and 13 Jbeta primers. Clones were sequenced by immunoSEQ multiplex PCR, and TCRdb holds only the in-frame ones, with some missing. The data show 100,000 to 150,000 clones, less than 85% seen once. Input material: PBMCs. The origin of the receptors is a man younger than 40 in good health and CMV-seropositive.

This rearrangement joins TRBV30 to TRBJ1-1; a weak D match, TRBD1 (5 bases). Germline CDR1 and CDR2: GTSNPN and SVGIG (reference sequence). V lost 3 bases to trimming and J lost 11 bases, with 16 bases between them. CDR3 length: 12 amino acids. The CDR3 protein is CAWRRGDSTAFF. The CDR3 coding sequence is TGTGCCTGGAGAAGAGGAGACAGTACGGCTTTCTTT.

This sequence joins TRBV18 and TRBJ1-1, with TRBD1 matching over 9 bases. The CDR3 consists of 17 residues. From germline, CDR1 is KGHSH and CDR2 LQKENI. V lost 3 bases, J lost 7 bases, and 15 bases stayed unmatched. CDR3 nucleotides: TGTGCCAGCTCACCTACAGGGGGCCCAACCTCTTCTAGTGAAGCTTTCTTT. Amino acids: CASSPTGGPTSSSEAFF.

V and J are TRBV29-1 and TRBJ2-2; D remains unclear. Germline-derived CDR1 and CDR2 are SQVTM and ANQGSEA. The V end lost 1 base, the J end lost 2 bases, and 5 bases lay between the germline ends. The CDR3 consists of 13 residues. The DNA of the CDR3 is TGCAGCGTTGAAGGACACAACACCGGGGAGCTGTTTTTT. Its translation is CSVEGHNTGELFF.

The chain has TRBV7-9 and TRBJ1-6, with D unresolved. Germline-derived CDR1 and CDR2 are SEHNR and FQNEAQ (reference sequence). The CDR3 has 17 amino acids. The ends were cut back, 5 bases at V and 7 bases at J, with 21 bases in the middle. The CDR3 DNA sequence: TGTGCCAGCAGCCTAAGGGCAAAGGGAGAGGCGAATTCACCCCTCCACTTT. This sequence encodes CASSLRAKGEANSPLHF.

This chain uses TRBV5-1 with TRBJ2-7; 8 nucleotides line up with TRBD1. V lost 4 bases and J lost 0; bases outside the gene matches: 15. The CDR3 totals 18 residues. Germline V CDR1 and CDR2: SGHRS, YFSETQ. CDR3 coding DNA: TGCGCCAGCAGCATAGGGACAGGTCAGGGTCCCAGCTCCTACGAGCAGTACTTC. Encoded protein: CASSIGTGQGPSSYEQYF.

This clone was counted a single time. The J gene is TRBJ2-1, the V gene TRBV6-1; TRBD2 matches at 9 bases. V was pared by 8 bases and J by 14 bases, with 7 bases of the junction left unmatched. The CDR3 sequence is 11 residues long. CDR1 MNHNS and CDR2 SASEGT come from the germline V gene. CDR3 sequence reads: CASVRTSEEFF. CDR3 DNA: TGTGCCAGCGTCAGGACTAGCGAGGAGTTCTTC.

The chain has TRBV6-6 and TRBJ1-1; D unresolved. Germline V lookup: CDR1 MNHNY, CDR2 SVGAGI (reference sequence). V lost 5 bases to trimming and J lost 3 bases, with 7 bases between them. The CDR3 extends over 12 amino acids. In nucleotides, the CDR3 is TGTGCCAGCAGTCCCCCCGACACTGAAGCTTTCTTT. Translated: CASSPPDTEAFF.

The V call is TRBV12-5, the J call TRBJ2-7; D perhaps matches TRBD2 (6 bases). Germline CDR1 LGHNT, CDR2 FRNRAP. The V gene lost 3 bases and the J gene lost 2 bases, with 8 bases spanning the gap. The length of the CDR3 is 13 residues. The CDR3 sequence is CASGFGGTYEQYF. For the CDR3, the DNA is TGTGCTAGTGGTTTTGGGGGGACCTACGAGCAGTACTTC.

The chain employs TRBV5-3 and TRBJ1-2, with 8 bases aligning to TRBD1. TRBV5-3 carries the ORF label, with uncertain function. The CDR3 sequence is 16 residues long. The trim removed 4 bases at V and 4 bases at J, leaving 12 bases unmatched. Here the CDR3 DNA reads TGTGCCAGAAGCCATCCGGGACAGGCAAGTGGCTATGGCTACACCTTC. This codes for CARSHPGQASGYGYTF.

V is TRBV13 and J is TRBJ2-1, with 8 bases that match TRBD2. Unmatched junction bases numbered 10, after V lost 2 bases and J lost 4 bases. The CDR3 is 17 amino acids. Germline V CDR1 and CDR2: PRHDT, FYEKMQ (reference sequence). The CDR3 reads CASSLKGLSGGYNEQFF. The DNA of the CDR3 is TGTGCCAGCAGCTTAAAGGGACTTTCGGGGGGGTACAATGAGCAGTTCTTC.